This entry lists 8 T cell receptor beta chains sequenced from one sample in a study of cytomegalovirus exposure and HLA in healthy donors. Vbeta (60) and Jbeta (13) primers were used in the PCR. Here immunoSEQ multiplex PCR was the method, and the copy in TCRdb shows in-frame clones only, minus some. The sample holds about 130,000 clones, about 85% seen once. Specimen: PBMCs. These receptors were taken from a boy younger than 18 in good health and CMV-seronegative.

The rearrangement links TRBV21-1 to TRBJ2-7; TRBD2 reflects the table's D call only, with no check against the DNA. TRBV21-1 is labeled a pseudogene. The CDR3 length is 16 residues. The CDR3 DNA reads TGTGCCAGCATTGGGACTAGCGGTCGAAGCTCCTACGAGCAGTACTTC. Translation gives CASIGTSGRSSYEQYF.

The gene calls are TRBV5-4 and TRBJ2-1, with 10 bases matching TRBD1. Trimming removed 9 bases from V and 6 bases from J; junction bases left unmatched: 3. The germline V gene encodes CDR1 SGHNT and CDR2 YYREEE (reference sequence). The CDR3 runs to 12 residues. The CDR3 nucleotides read TGTGCCATCCGGACAGGGGGCAATGAGCAGTTCTTC. Its translation: CAIRTGGNEQFF.

The chain has TRBV5-1 and TRBJ1-1; D perhaps matches TRBD1 (6 bases). The CDR3 has 17 amino acids. V dropped 0 bases and J dropped 4 bases, with 19 bases sitting between them. Germline-derived CDR1 and CDR2 are SGHRS and YFSETQ. CDR3 coding DNA: TGCGCCAGCAGCTTGGCCAGGTTGGGCAGGGGTGTCACTGAAGCTTTCTTT. Encoded protein: CASSLARLGRGVTEAFF.

This chain connects TRBV30 to TRBJ1-1, with D uncertain. The V end lost 2 bases, the J end lost 6 bases, and 10 bases lay between the germline ends. CDR1 and CDR2 from the germline V gene are GTSNPN and SVGIG (reference sequence). This CDR3 contains 12 residues. For the CDR3, the DNA is TGTGCCTGGAGTCCCGGGGTAGCTGAAGCTTTCTTT. As protein: CAWSPGVAEAFF.

The rearrangement joins TRBV30 to TRBJ2-5; 9 nucleotides agree with TRBD2. The CDR3 is 13 residues long. Losses at the gene ends were 6 bases for V and 2 bases for J; bases not matched to a gene: 4. The germline V gene encodes CDR1 GTSNPN and CDR2 SVGIG (reference sequence). The CDR3 DNA sequence: TGTGCCTGTTCGACTAGCGGACAAGAGACCCAGTACTTC. Its protein product is CACSTSGQETQYF.

The chain has TRBV19 and TRBJ1-5; TRBD1 is a possible D gene (6 bases). The germline V gene has CDR1 LNHDA and CDR2 SQIVND (reference sequence). Trimming shortened V by 3 bases and J by 5 bases, and 14 bases separated the two germline ends. The CDR3 runs to 15 residues. The CDR3 reads CASSMAPGAHQPQHF. DNA of the CDR3: TGTGCCAGTAGTATGGCCCCAGGGGCCCATCAGCCCCAGCATTTT.

This clone occurred a few times. CDR3: CASRTVYGYTF. DNA for the CDR3: TGTGCCAGCAGGACAGTCTATGGCTACACCTTC. This chain links TRBV6-5 with TRBJ1-2, with D perhaps TRBD1 (5 bases). Trimming pared 6 bases from V and 4 bases from J, leaving 6 bases between. Germline-derived CDR1 and CDR2 are MNHEY and SVGAGI. The CDR3 is 11 residues long.

The chain carries TRBV6-4 and TRBJ1-1; D is unclear. In germline, CDR1 is MRHNA, CDR2 SNTAGT. The CDR3 has 14 residues. Trimming took off 3 bases at V and 4 bases at J, with 12 bases between the two ends. CDR3: CASSESIGSTEAFF. CDR3 in DNA: TGTGCCAGCAGTGAATCCATAGGGAGCACTGAAGCTTTCTTT.